This entry lists 21 T cell receptor beta chains sequenced from one sample in a study of shared clonotypes between healthy human individuals. Using immunoSEQ multiplex PCR, the repertoire was profiled, and TCRdb retains in-frame clones only, with some absent. The data hold 1.5 million to 1.9 million clones, with 95% to 99% observed a single time. The sample consisted of naive CD4+ T cells sorted from blood. Noted subset: CD45RA+ positively selected. The receptors derive from a man aged 30-40 years in good health.

V usage is TRBV5-1 and J usage is TRBJ2-1; a weak D match, TRBD1 (6 bases). Germline values: CDR1 SGHRS, CDR2 YFSETQ. Trimming stripped 0 bases from V and 7 bases from J, with 14 bases between. The CDR3 loop spans 15 amino acids. CDR3 region: CASSLGQVASNEQFF. As DNA, the CDR3 is TGCGCCAGCAGCTTGGGACAGGTAGCAAGTAATGAGCAGTTCTTC.

V usage is TRBV5-1 and J usage is TRBJ2-7; 7 bases map to TRBD1. Unmatched junction bases numbered 6, after V lost 4 bases and J lost 5 bases. Germline CDR1 reads SGHRS; CDR2 reads YFSETQ. CDR3 length equals 13 residues. CDR3 loop: CASSLHRGDEQYF. The CDR3 region has the DNA TGCGCCAGCAGCCTCCACAGGGGCGACGAGCAGTACTTC.

The V call is TRBV21-1, the J call TRBJ2-5; TRBD2 was called by the table and not checked on the DNA. TRBV21-1 is described as a pseudogene. There are 16 residues in the CDR3. In DNA, the CDR3 is TGTGCCAGCACCCCGGGACTAGCGGGAGGTCGAGAGACCCAGTACTTC. Translation: CASTPGLAGGRETQYF.

The V gene is TRBV5-4, the J gene TRBJ1-5; possible D gene TRBD1, 5 bases. Germline V CDR1 and CDR2: SGHNT, YYREEE (reference sequence). The V and J ends lost 0 bases and 5 bases respectively, with 9 bases between them. The length of the CDR3 is 14 residues. CDR3 sequence reads: CASSLGGKDQPQHF. The CDR3 DNA sequence: TGTGCCAGCAGCTTGGGGGGCAAGGATCAGCCCCAGCATTTT.

The gene calls are TRBV25-1 and TRBJ1-2; D is undetermined. The germline V gene encodes CDR1 MGHDK and CDR2 SYGVNS. The CDR3 loop spans 13 amino acids. Trimming removed 6 bases at V and 2 bases at J, with 10 bases between. The CDR3 is CASRSGKNYGYTF. In DNA form, the CDR3 reads TGTGCCAGCAGGTCCGGGAAAAACTATGGCTACACCTTC.

Remarks on this clone: Relative to the germline gene, one junction end is altered; a read error may explain this. The chain has TRBV2 and TRBJ2-7; 9 bases agree with TRBD1. Looked up from germline, CDR1 is SNHLY and CDR2 is FYNNEI. The CDR3 extends over 13 amino acids. Here the CDR3 DNA reads TGTGCCAGCAGTGAAAGGGGACAGGGCCGATACCACTTC. As protein: CASSERGQGRYHF.

The count of this clone is one. The same CDR3 is also encoded by other DNA sequences in this sample. The rearrangement links TRBV5-1 to TRBJ2-5, with D perhaps matching TRBD2 (6 bases). The V gene lost 0 bases and the J gene lost 5 bases, with 11 bases spanning the gap. Germline CDR1 reads SGHRS; CDR2 reads YFSETQ. There are 14 residues in the CDR3. The DNA for the CDR3 is TGCGCCAGCAGCTTGGGGGCAGGGAGGGAGACCCAGTACTTC. Protein: CASSLGAGRETQYF.

Concerning this clone itself: This CDR3 is also generated by other DNA sequences in the sample. This chain connects TRBV11-3 to TRBJ2-5; D is unclear. There are 12 residues in the CDR3. V was pared by 0 bases and J by 5 bases, with 4 bases between. CDR1 and CDR2 from the germline V gene are SGHNT and YENEEA. CDR3: CASSLDRETQYF. CDR3 DNA: TGTGCCAGCAGCTTAGATCGGGAGACCCAGTACTTC.

The chain is built from TRBV7-6 and TRBJ1-5; D unresolved. This CDR3 region has 13 residues. Germline V lookup: CDR1 SGHVS, CDR2 FNYEAQ. Trimming took off 5 bases at V and 7 bases at J, with 12 bases between the two ends. CDR3 in DNA: TGTGCCAGCAGCGGAGGCAGGTTACAGCCCCAGCATTTT. This codes for CASSGGRLQPQHF.

This chain joins TRBV5-8 and TRBJ2-1, with 10 bases that match TRBD1. The V gene end was trimmed by 10 bases and the J gene end by 9 bases; junction bases not matched to a gene: 10. Germline loops: CDR1 SGHTS, CDR2 YDEGEE. The CDR3 runs 13 residues. This chain's CDR3 is CASWDRGWAEQFF. The CDR3, as DNA: TGTGCCTCTTGGGACAGGGGTTGGGCTGAGCAGTTCTTC. The variable domain in full, completed from reference TRBV5-8 and TRBJ2-1, reads EAGVTQSPTHLIKTRGQQATLRCSPISGHTSVYWYQQALGLGLQFLLWYDEGEERNRGNFPPRFSGRQFPNYSSELNVNALELEDSALYLCASWDRGWAEQFFGPGTRLTVL.

The chain recombines TRBV5-1 with TRBJ2-3; maybe TRBD2 (5 bases). Trimming took 8 bases from V and 1 from J, leaving 17 bases between them. The germline gives CDR1 SGHRS, CDR2 YFSETQ. CDR3 size: 15 residues. CDR3 nucleotides: TGCGCCAGTCTCGGGAACTCGTGGGGCACAGATACGCAGTATTTT. Translating gives CASLGNSWGTDTQYF.

The count of this clone is one. The chain has TRBV15 and TRBJ2-3, with unresolved D. The CDR3 consists of 14 residues. The V gene's germline CDR1 is LNHNV and CDR2 YYDKDF (reference sequence). Trimming removed 1 base at V and 6 bases at J, with 11 bases between. As DNA, the CDR3 is TGTGCCACCAGCAGAGTTACCACTCAGGATACGCAGTATTTT. Translation gives CATSRVTTQDTQYF. Full variable domain (outside the CDR3, taken from reference TRBV15 and TRBJ2-3): DAMVIQNPRYQVTQFGKPVTLSCSQTLNHNVMYWYQQKSSQAPKLLFHYYDKDFNNEADTPDNFQSRRPNTSFCFLDIRSPGLGDTAMYLCATSRVTTQDTQYFGPGTRLTVL.

The chain employs TRBV18 and TRBJ2-1, with 12 bases matching TRBD2. The V gene end was trimmed by 6 bases and the J gene end by 4 bases; junction bases not matched to a gene: 4. CDR3 length equals 15 residues. Germline-derived CDR1 and CDR2 are KGHSH and LQKENI. CDR3 nucleotide sequence: TGTGCCAGCTCTCGGACTAGCGGGGTATACAATGAGCAGTTCTTC. Its translation is CASSRTSGVYNEQFF.

V and J are TRBV7-9 and TRBJ2-1; 8 bases agree with TRBD2. Germline CDR1 SEHNR, CDR2 FQNEAQ (reference sequence). Trimming took 2 bases from V and 9 from J; bases not matched to a gene: 12. The CDR3 spans 16 residues. CDR3 in DNA: TGTGCCAGCAGCTTAAGGCTTGACGGGAGGGCCGGTGAGCAGTTCTTC. Encoded protein: CASSLRLDGRAGEQFF.

The chain has TRBV10-3 and TRBJ2-2; D may match TRBD1 or TRBD2 (5 bases each). Germline CDR1 ENHRY, CDR2 SYGVKD. CDR3 length: 13 residues. The V end was cut by 0 bases, the J end by 6 bases, with 5 bases between. This CDR3 reads CAISESGAGELFF. The CDR3 nucleotides read TGTGCCATCAGTGAGTCGGGGGCCGGGGAGCTGTTTTTT.

The V gene is TRBV7-9, the J gene TRBJ2-1, with 11 bases lining up with TRBD2. Trimming took 5 bases from V and 9 from J; bases not matched to a gene: 9. Germline values: CDR1 SEHNR, CDR2 FQNEAQ (reference sequence). The CDR3 spans 15 residues. The CDR3 region has the DNA TGTGCCAGCAGCGCGACTAGCGGGATTTTGGGTGAGCAGTTCTTC. Amino acid sequence: CASSATSGILGEQFF.

The chain combines TRBV4-3 with TRBJ2-1; 11 bases align to TRBD2. The junction had 12 bases not matched to a gene; V was cut back by 0 bases and J by 5 bases. The CDR3 runs 19 residues. CDR1 and CDR2 (germline): LGHNA, YSLEER. For the CDR3, the DNA is TGCGCCAGCAGCCAAGATGTCTGGGTTTCTAGCGGGAGGAACAATGAGCAGTTCTTC. Translating it yields CASSQDVWVSSGRNNEQFF.

This chain links TRBV28 with TRBJ1-1; 10 bases agree with TRBD1. This CDR3 spans 15 amino acids. The V gene's germline CDR1 is MDHEN and CDR2 SYDVKM. V gave up 5 bases and J gave up 6 bases; unmatched junction bases: 9. CDR3 bases: TGTGCCAGCAGTCCCCTGACAGGGGGCGGCTCTGAAGCTTTCTTT. Amino acids: CASSPLTGGGSEAFF.

Details on this clone: Other DNA sequences in the same sample also yield this CDR3. The genes are TRBV5-1 and TRBJ2-7; D may be TRBD1 (6 bases). The CDR3 has 14 residues. V was clipped by 2 bases and J by 2 bases, with 11 bases between them. CDR1 SGHRS and CDR2 YFSETQ come from the germline V gene. The CDR3 DNA reads TGCGCCAGCAGCTTATCCAGGGGAACCTACGAGCAGTACTTC. Protein sequence: CASSLSRGTYEQYF.

This chain uses TRBV29-1 with TRBJ2-7; 8 nucleotides match TRBD1. Germline values: CDR1 SQVTM, CDR2 ANQGSEA. After removal of 4 bases from V and 0 bases from J, the junction contained 5 bases not matched to a gene. The length of the CDR3 is 14 residues. CDR3 sequence: CSVAGTGNSYEQYF. The CDR3 bases are TGCAGCGTTGCTGGGACAGGCAACTCCTACGAGCAGTACTTC.

V and J are TRBV20-1 and TRBJ1-1; D remains unclear. Trimming cost V 4 bases and J 10 bases, with 10 bases left between them. Germline-derived CDR1 and CDR2 are DFQATT and SNEGSKA (reference sequence). The CDR3 is 10 residues long. The CDR3 region has the DNA TGCAGTGCTAAAATCCTAGGAGCTTTCTTT. It specifies CSAKILGAFF.